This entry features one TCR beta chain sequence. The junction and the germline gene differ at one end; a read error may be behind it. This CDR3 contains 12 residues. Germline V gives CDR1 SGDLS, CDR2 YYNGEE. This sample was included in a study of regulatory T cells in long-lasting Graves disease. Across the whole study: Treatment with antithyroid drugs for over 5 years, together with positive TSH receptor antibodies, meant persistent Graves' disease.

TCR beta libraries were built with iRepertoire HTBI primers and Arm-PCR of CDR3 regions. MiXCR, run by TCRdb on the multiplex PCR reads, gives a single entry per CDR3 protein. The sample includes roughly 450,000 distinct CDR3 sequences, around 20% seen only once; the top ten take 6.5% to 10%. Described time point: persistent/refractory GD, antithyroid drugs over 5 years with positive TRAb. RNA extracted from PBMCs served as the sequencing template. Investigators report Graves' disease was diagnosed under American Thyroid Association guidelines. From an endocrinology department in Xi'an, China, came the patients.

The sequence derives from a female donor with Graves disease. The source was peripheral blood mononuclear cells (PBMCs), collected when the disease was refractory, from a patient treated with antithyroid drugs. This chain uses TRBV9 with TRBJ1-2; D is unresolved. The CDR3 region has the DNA TGTACCAGCAGCGTAGGTTTTGGAGGCTACACCTTC. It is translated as CTSSVGFGGYTF. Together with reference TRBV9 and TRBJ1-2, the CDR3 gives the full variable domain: DSGVTQTPKHLITATGQRVTLRCSPRSGDLSVYWYQQSLDQGLQFLIQYYNGEERAKGNILERFSAQQFPDLHSELNLSSLELGDSALYFCTSSVGFGGYTFGSGTRLTVV.